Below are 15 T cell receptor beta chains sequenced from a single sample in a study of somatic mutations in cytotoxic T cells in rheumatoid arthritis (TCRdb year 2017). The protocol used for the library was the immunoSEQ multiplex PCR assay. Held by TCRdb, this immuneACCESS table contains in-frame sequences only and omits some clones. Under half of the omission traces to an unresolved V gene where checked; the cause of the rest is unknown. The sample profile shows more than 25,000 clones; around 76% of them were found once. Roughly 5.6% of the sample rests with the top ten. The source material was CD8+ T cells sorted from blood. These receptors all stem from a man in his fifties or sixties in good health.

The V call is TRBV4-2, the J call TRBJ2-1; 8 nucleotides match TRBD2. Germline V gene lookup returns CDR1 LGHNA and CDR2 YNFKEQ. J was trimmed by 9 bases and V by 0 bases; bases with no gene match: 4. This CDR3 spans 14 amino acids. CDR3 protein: CASSQERGVGEQFF. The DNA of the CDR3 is TGTGCCAGCAGCCAAGAGCGGGGGGTGGGTGAGCAGTTCTTC.

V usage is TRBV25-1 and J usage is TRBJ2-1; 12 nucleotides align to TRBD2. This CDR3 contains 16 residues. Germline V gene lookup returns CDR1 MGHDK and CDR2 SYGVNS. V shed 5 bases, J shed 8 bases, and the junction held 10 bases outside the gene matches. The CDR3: CASSSRLAGARDEQFF. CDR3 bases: TGTGCCAGCAGTTCACGACTAGCGGGAGCGCGGGATGAGCAGTTCTTC.

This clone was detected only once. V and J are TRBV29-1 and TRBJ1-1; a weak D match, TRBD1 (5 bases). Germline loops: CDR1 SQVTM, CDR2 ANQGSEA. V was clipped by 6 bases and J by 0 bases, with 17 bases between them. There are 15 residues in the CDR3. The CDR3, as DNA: TGCAGCGTACCGATCAGGGTTGGTGTGAACACTGAAGCTTTCTTT. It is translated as CSVPIRVGVNTEAFF. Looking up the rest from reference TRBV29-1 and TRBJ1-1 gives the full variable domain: SAVISQKPSRDICQRGTSLTIQCQVDSQVTMMFWYRQQPGQSLTLIATANQGSEATYESGFVIDKFPISRPNLTFSTLTVSNMSPEDSSIYLCSVPIRVGVNTEAFFGQGTRLTVV.

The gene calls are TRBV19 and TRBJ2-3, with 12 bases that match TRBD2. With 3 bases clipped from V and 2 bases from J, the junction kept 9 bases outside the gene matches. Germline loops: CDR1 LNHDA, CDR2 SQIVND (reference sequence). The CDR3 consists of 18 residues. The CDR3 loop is CASSMVASGRGNTDTQYF. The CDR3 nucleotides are TGTGCCAGTAGTATGGTGGCTAGCGGGAGGGGTAACACAGATACGCAGTATTTT.

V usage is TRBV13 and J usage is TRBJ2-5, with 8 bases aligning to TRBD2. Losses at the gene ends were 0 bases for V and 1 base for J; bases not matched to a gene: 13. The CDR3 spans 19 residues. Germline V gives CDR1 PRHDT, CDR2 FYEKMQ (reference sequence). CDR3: CASSLGGGEVAGPQETQYF. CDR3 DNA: TGTGCCAGCAGCTTAGGCGGGGGTGAGGTAGCGGGACCCCAAGAGACCCAGTACTTC.

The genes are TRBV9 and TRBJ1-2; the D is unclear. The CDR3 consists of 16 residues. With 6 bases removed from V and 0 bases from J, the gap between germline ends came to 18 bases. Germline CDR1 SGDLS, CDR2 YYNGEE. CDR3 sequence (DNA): TGTGCCAGCACCCTCTATTCGGGGAAAGCTAACTATGGCTACACCTTC. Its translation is CASTLYSGKANYGYTF.

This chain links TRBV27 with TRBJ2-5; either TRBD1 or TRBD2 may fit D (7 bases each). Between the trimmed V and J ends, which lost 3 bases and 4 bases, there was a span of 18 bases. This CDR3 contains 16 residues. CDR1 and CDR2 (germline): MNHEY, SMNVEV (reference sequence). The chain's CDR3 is CASSFGGGGVGETQYF. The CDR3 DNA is TGTGCCAGCAGTTTCGGGGGAGGGGGCGTGGGAGAGACCCAGTACTTC.

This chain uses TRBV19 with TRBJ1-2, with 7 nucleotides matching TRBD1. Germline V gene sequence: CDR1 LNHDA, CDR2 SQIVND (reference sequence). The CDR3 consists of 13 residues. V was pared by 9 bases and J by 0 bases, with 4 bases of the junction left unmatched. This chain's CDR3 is CASRGTTNYGYTF. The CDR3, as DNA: TGTGCCAGCAGGGGGACGACTAACTATGGCTACACCTTC.

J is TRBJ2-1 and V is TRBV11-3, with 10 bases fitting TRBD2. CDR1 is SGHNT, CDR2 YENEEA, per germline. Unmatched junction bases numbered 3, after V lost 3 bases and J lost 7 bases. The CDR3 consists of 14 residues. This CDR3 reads CASSFRLAGNEQFF. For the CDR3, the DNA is TGTGCCAGCAGCTTTCGACTAGCGGGTAATGAGCAGTTCTTC. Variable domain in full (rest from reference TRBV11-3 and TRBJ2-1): EAGVVQSPRYKIIEKKQPVAFWCNPISGHNTLYWYLQNLGQGPELLIRYENEEAVDDSQLPKDRFSAERLKGVDSTLKIQPAELGDSAVYLCASSFRLAGNEQFFGPGTRLTVL.

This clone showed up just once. In DNA, the CDR3 is TGTGCCAGCAGCTTCCCTGGTGGTTTTGAAGCTTTCTTT. Protein sequence: CASSFPGGFEAFF. V and J are TRBV27 and TRBJ1-1; D remains ambiguous. V was clipped by 6 bases and J by 7 bases, with 15 bases between them. The germline V gene has CDR1 MNHEY and CDR2 SMNVEV (reference sequence). The CDR3 length is 13 residues.

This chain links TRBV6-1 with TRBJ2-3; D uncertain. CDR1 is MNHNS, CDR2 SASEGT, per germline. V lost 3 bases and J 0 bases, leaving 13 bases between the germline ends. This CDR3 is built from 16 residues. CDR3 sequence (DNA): TGTGCCAGCAGTGATAAGGCGGCCATCAGCACAGATACGCAGTATTTT. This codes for CASSDKAAISTDTQYF.

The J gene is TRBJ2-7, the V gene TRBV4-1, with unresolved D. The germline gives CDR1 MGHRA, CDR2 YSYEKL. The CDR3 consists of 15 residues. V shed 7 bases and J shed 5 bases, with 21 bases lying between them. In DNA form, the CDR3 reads TGCGCCAGCACCGCAGTAGAAGGGTTCGAGGACGAGCAGTACTTC. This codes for CASTAVEGFEDEQYF.

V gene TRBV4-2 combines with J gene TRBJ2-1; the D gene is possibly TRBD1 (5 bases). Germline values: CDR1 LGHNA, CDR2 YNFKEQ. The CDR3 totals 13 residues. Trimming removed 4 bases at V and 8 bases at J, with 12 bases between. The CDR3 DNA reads TGTGCCAGCAGCCTAAAAAGGGGTGATGAGCAGTTCTTC. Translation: CASSLKRGDEQFF.

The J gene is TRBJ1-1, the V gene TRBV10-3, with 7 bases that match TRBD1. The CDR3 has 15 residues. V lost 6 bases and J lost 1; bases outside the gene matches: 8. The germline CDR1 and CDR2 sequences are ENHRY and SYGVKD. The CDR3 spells CAIRLNRDRNTEAFF. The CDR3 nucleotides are TGTGCCATCAGGCTGAACCGGGACAGGAACACTGAAGCTTTCTTT.

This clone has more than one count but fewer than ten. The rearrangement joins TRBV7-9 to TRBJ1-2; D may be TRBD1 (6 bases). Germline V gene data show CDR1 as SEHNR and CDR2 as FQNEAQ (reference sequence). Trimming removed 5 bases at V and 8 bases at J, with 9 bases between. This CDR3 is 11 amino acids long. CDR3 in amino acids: CASSDGQGYTF. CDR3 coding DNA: TGTGCCAGCAGCGACGGACAGGGCTACACCTTC.